The 4 T cell receptor beta chains reported below all come from one sample, sequenced in a study of blood T cells in healthy people across ages. A J-beta primer mix and a sample-barcoded 5' primer were used in a second PCR of roughly 7 to 12 cycles. TCRdb re-called the 5' RACE reads with MiXCR, one entry per CDR3 protein. The sample consists of over a million distinct CDR3 sequences, approximately 25% of them appearing once. The sample was also reused in another study, on T cells of mothers and their children.

Sequencing was done on a sample of blood. These receptors were collected from a girl between 2 and 10 years old in good health.

This clonotype came up a few times. This chain links TRBV7-2 with TRBJ2-7; possible D gene TRBD2, 6 bases. From germline, CDR1 is SGHTA and CDR2 FQGNSA. CDR3 length: 14 residues. Between the trimmed V and J ends, which lost 8 bases and 1 base, there was a span of 15 bases. The CDR3 sequence: CASRTGAESYEQYF. The CDR3, as DNA: TGTGCCAGCCGAACGGGAGCTGAATCCTACGAGCAGTACTTC.

This clonotype was seen only a few times. Written as DNA, the CDR3 is TGTGCCAGCAGCCAAACGACTTACGGCGATCGGAGCAATCAGCCCCAGCATTTT. Translated: CASSQTTYGDRSNQPQHF. The V gene is TRBV3-1, the J gene TRBJ1-5; D is unresolved. The CDR3 has 18 residues. V was cut by 2 bases and J by 1 base, with 18 bases left in between. The germline gives CDR1 LGHDT, CDR2 YNNKEL (reference sequence).

The rearrangement joins TRBV11-2 to TRBJ2-5; 8 bases match TRBD2. The J call may be faulty, since TRBJ2-1 better matches the DNA end. CDR3 size: 16 residues. Germline CDR1 and CDR2: SGHAT and FQNNGV. In nucleotides, the CDR3 is TGTGCCAGCAGCCCACTTCCGGGACTAGTAATCAATGAGCAGTTCTTC. Amino acid sequence: CASSPLPGLVINEQFF.

The chain employs TRBV5-1 and TRBJ2-7, with D possibly matching TRBD2 (6 bases). The CDR3 contains 14 residues. Trimming removed 7 bases at V and 0 bases at J, with 14 bases between. Germline loops: CDR1 SGHRS, CDR2 YFSETQ. The CDR3 protein is CASAETSSSYEQYF. Here the CDR3 DNA reads TGCGCCAGCGCTGAAACTAGCAGCTCCTACGAGCAGTACTTC.